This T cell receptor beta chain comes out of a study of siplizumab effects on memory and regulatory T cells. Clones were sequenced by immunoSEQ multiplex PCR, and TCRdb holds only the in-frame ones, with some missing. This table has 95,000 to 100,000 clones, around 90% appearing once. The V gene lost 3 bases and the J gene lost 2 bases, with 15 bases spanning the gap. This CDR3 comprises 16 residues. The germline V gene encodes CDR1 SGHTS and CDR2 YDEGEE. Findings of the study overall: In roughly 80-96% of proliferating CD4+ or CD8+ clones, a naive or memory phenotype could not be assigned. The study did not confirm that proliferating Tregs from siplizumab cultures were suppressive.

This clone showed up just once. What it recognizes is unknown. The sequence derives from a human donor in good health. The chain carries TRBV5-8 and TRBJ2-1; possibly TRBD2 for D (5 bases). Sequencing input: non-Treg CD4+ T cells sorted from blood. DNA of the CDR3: TGTGCCAGCAGCTCCCCACTTGACGGGACCTACAATGAGCAGTTCTTC. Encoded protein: CASSSPLDGTYNEQFF.